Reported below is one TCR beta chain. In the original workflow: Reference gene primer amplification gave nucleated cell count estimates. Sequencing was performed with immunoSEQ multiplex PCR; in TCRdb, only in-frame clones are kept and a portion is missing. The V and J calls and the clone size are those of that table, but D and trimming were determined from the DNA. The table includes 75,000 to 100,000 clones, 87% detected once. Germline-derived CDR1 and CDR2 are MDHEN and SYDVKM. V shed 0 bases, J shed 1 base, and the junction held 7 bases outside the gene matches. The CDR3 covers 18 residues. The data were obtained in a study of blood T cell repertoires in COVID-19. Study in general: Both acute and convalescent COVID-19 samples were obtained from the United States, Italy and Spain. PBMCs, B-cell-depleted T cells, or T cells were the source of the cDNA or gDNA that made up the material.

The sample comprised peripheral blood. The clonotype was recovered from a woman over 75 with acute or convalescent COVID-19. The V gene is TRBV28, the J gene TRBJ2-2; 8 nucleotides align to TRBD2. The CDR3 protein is CASSLWAGGRQNTGELFF. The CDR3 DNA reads TGTGCCAGCAGTTTATGGGCGGGGGGCCGCCAGAACACCGGGGAGCTGTTTTTT.